This TCR beta chain was identified in a study of cytomegalovirus exposure and HLA in healthy donors. V trimming: 5 bases; J trimming: 2 bases; junction bases outside the gene matches: 9. Germline assignment: CDR1 MNHNS and CDR2 SASEGT. CDR3 length: 15 residues. In its sample, this clone was seen a few times. Use of 60 Vbeta and 13 Jbeta primers characterized the PCR. Generated by immunoSEQ multiplex PCR, the TCRdb table keeps only in-frame clones and is missing some. The data hold under 150,000 clones, with just under 80% observed a single time. The sequence was obtained from a man between 25 and 39 years old in good health and CMV-seronegative. The V gene is TRBV6-1, the J gene TRBJ2-7; TRBD1 aligns across 7 bases. Sequencing was carried out using PBMCs. Here the CDR3 reads CASSKTGDPAYEQYF. The DNA for the CDR3 is TGTGCCAGCAGTAAAACAGGGGACCCCGCCTACGAGCAGTACTTC.